This T cell receptor beta chain was identified in a study of response to subunit inactivated influenza vaccine. Study-level points and caveats: Researchers suggested that each seasonal influenza vaccination recruits few new T cells.

A remark on this clonotype: The antigen remains undetermined.

TCRdb reprocessed the RT-PCR reads with MiXCR, giving one entry per CDR3 protein. The table includes 540,000 or so distinct CDR3 sequences, over 10% detected once. The sample consisted of PBMCs from blood, taken 40 to 50 days after vaccination. This clonotype originated in a man over 45 who received an inactivated influenza vaccine.

The CDR3 protein is CASSLNGGPSYGYTF. The DNA for the CDR3 is TGTGCCAGCAGCCTCAATGGAGGTCCCTCCTATGGCTACACCTTC. The chain joins TRBV7-2 to TRBJ1-2, with D unresolved. Between the trimmed V and J ends, which lost 5 bases and 4 bases, there was a span of 17 bases. Germline values: CDR1 SGHTA, CDR2 FQGNSA. The CDR3 contains 15 residues.